The present TCR beta chain was sequenced within a study of T cell repertoires in cytomegalovirus infection. Study-wide background: Based on public TCR beta signatures, there were indications of CMV infection and of a matching HLA type.

Study-wide results and caveats: Frequencies of public TCR beta families were cumulated, and this identified carriers of CMV plus the relevant HLA. Dominating the ex vivo response were TCR beta clonotypes that were CMV-specific and HLA-C-restricted.

MiXCR was run by TCRdb on the reads, yielding one entry per CDR3 protein. The sample lists about 740,000 distinct CDR3 sequences; under 40% were seen once. In the case of this clonotype: Its antigen is unidentified.

The clonotype was recovered from a human donor in good health (CMV status not recorded). Some clones in this sample may be carry-over from other donors' samples. Sequenced sample: PBMCs.

The CDR3 DNA sequence: TGTGCCAGCTCACCCCGGGACCTAGCTACGAACACCGGGGAGCTGTTTTTT. Translation: CASSPRDLATNTGELFF. J is TRBJ2-2 and V is TRBV18; TRBD1 or TRBD2 may be the D gene (5 bases each). Germline V lookup: CDR1 KGHSH, CDR2 LQKENI. The V and J ends lost 3 bases and 0 bases respectively, with 14 bases between them. The CDR3 runs 17 residues.